This TCR beta chain was obtained from a study of sequential checkpoint blockade in melanoma. Study details: Randomization was 1:1 between first-line nivolumab→ipilimumab and ipilimumab→nivolumab. Each arm's sequence ended with maintenance nivolumab.

TCRdb keeps only in-frame clones here, not all; method: immunoSEQ multiplex PCR. Of some 26,000 clones in the sample, 77% were seen once. Treatment described: randomized to nivolumab then ipilimumab (arm A) or the reverse (arm B). Patients had received no earlier DNA-damaging chemotherapy. PBMC sorting kept live CD3+CD8+ cells without CD19 or CD56. The CDR3 contains 18 residues. The V and J ends lost 4 bases and 1 base, in that order; junction bases with no gene match: 14. The chain has TRBV5-3 and TRBJ1-1, with 9 bases matching TRBD1. TRBV5-3 is designated an ORF whose function remains uncertain. The specimen was CD8+ T cells sorted from blood (inferred from file names), collected from a patient given nivolumab and ipilimumab in sequence. The sequence was obtained from a human donor with melanoma. The CDR3 region is CARSTVTRDRAPNTEAFF. Here the CDR3 DNA reads TGTGCCAGAAGCACGGTTACCCGGGACAGGGCCCCGAACACTGAAGCTTTCTTT.